This T cell receptor beta chain was captured in a study of blood T cell repertoires in COVID-19. This CDR3 is 16 amino acids long. V was clipped by 1 base and J by 3 bases; unmatched bases: 5. The germline V gene has CDR1 SGHVS and CDR2 FNYEAQ. Produced via immunoSEQ multiplex PCR; TCRdb's table is partial and in-frame only. The sample has around 14,000 clones, about 92% seen once. This TCR derives from a human donor in a cohort sampled during active COVID-19. The V gene is TRBV7-6, the J gene TRBJ2-7, with 11 positions matching TRBD2. Sequencing used peripheral blood. CDR3 DNA sequence: TGTGCCAGCAGCTTAGATAGGCTAGCGGGAGGCTACGAGCAGTACTTC. Residues: CASSLDRLAGGYEQYF.